This entry lists 27 T cell receptor beta chains sequenced from one sample in a study of shared clonotypes between healthy human individuals. Method: immunoSEQ multiplex PCR; TCRdb's copy keeps in-frame clones and lacks some. The sample includes more than 2 million clones, over 85% seen only once; the top ten take 0.1% to 0.15%. The sample taken for sequencing was naive CD4+ T cells sorted from blood. Subset reported: CD45RA+ positively selected. These receptors were taken from a young man in good health.

To note about this clone: The sample contains more than one DNA sequence encoding this CDR3. V usage is TRBV7-9 and J usage is TRBJ2-7; D call uncertain. The CDR3 contains 15 residues. Per the germline V gene, CDR1 is SEHNR and CDR2 is FQNEAQ (reference sequence). Trimming took off 0 bases at V and 0 bases at J, with 9 bases between the two ends. The CDR3 loop reads CASSLAPQSSYEQYF. The CDR3, as DNA: TGTGCCAGCAGCTTAGCCCCACAGAGCTCCTACGAGCAGTACTTC.

Note on this clone: Distinct nucleotide sequences in the sample also encode this CDR3. The CDR3 spells CASSLGQGFQETQYF. The DNA of the CDR3 is TGTGCCAGCAGCTTGGGGCAGGGGTTCCAAGAGACCCAGTACTTC. V gene TRBV5-4 combines with J gene TRBJ2-5, with D tentatively TRBD1 (6 bases). The CDR3 length is 15 residues. V gave up 0 bases and J gave up 1 base, with 10 bases separating them. Germline CDR1 SGHNT, CDR2 YYREEE (reference sequence).

This clone was seen just once. This sample also contains other DNA sequences that code for the same CDR3. The J gene is TRBJ2-5, the V gene TRBV2, with D perhaps matching TRBD2 (5 bases). The germline V and J ends were trimmed by 6 bases and 1 base, with 12 bases remaining between them. The CDR3 is 14 amino acids. Germline CDR1 SNHLY, CDR2 FYNNEI. CDR3 amino acids: CASSPDRGQETQYF. CDR3 DNA: TGTGCCAGCAGCCCCGATCGGGGCCAAGAGACCCAGTACTTC.

V gene TRBV30 combines with J gene TRBJ1-2; TRBD1 matches 7 bases. The CDR3 length is 15 residues. V lost 0 bases and J lost 4; bases outside the gene matches: 8. The V gene's germline CDR1 is GTSNPN and CDR2 SVGIG (reference sequence). This chain's CDR3 is CAWSVGGGESYGYTF. Written as DNA, the CDR3 is TGTGCCTGGAGTGTAGGAGGGGGCGAATCCTATGGCTACACCTTC.

The genes are TRBV14 and TRBJ2-7; a possible D gene is TRBD2 (5 bases). CDR1 and CDR2 from the germline V gene are SGHDN and FVKESK. CDR3 size: 9 residues. CDR3 region: CATTKEQYF. DNA for the CDR3: TGTGCGACTACGAAGGAGCAGTACTTC.

This clone was detected once. This rearrangement joins TRBV11-1 to TRBJ1-1; D ambiguous. The CDR3 is made up of 13 amino acids. Trimming stripped 4 bases from V and 0 bases from J, with 6 bases between. CDR1 and CDR2 (germline): SGHAT, FQDESV (reference sequence). The DNA for the CDR3 is TGTGCCAGCAGCTATCAGGTGAACACTGAAGCTTTCTTT. It codes for CASSYQVNTEAFF.

V and J are TRBV6-6 and TRBJ2-7, with unresolved D. CDR3 size: 15 residues. V dropped 1 base and J dropped 0 bases, with 10 bases sitting between them. CDR1 and CDR2 from the germline V gene are MNHNY and SVGAGI (reference sequence). CDR3 bases: TGTGCCAGCAGTTACTTTAGGGTGACCTCCTACGAGCAGTACTTC. Its translation is CASSYFRVTSYEQYF.

The chain joins TRBV9 to TRBJ2-5; 9 nucleotides align to TRBD2. The CDR3 totals 15 residues. Germline trimming cut 1 base from V and 2 bases from J; bases unmatched to any gene: 3. The germline V gene has CDR1 SGDLS and CDR2 YYNGEE. The chain's CDR3 is CASSVMAGGQETQYF. CDR3 in DNA: TGTGCCAGCAGCGTAATGGCGGGGGGGCAAGAGACCCAGTACTTC.

The genes are TRBV6-5 and TRBJ1-1; 7 nucleotides line up with TRBD1. The J segment lost 4 bases and the V segment lost 2 bases, leaving 4 bases of the junction unmatched. This CDR3 comprises 14 residues. Germline CDR1 reads MNHEY; CDR2 reads SVGAGI. Here the CDR3 DNA reads TGTGCCAGCAGTTACCGGGGACAGACCACTGAAGCTTTCTTT. This gives the protein CASSYRGQTTEAFF.

DNA of the CDR3: TGCGCCAGCAGCAAACCGGGACACGCGAACACTGAAGCTTTCTTT. It translates to CASSKPGHANTEAFF. This chain joins TRBV5-1 and TRBJ1-1; D might be TRBD1 (6 bases). V was shortened by 4 bases and J by 1 base, with 14 bases between the two germline ends. CDR3 length equals 15 residues. The germline V gene has CDR1 SGHRS and CDR2 YFSETQ.

The chain couples TRBV5-1 to TRBJ2-3, with D maybe TRBD2 (5 bases). CDR3 length equals 15 residues. CDR1 SGHRS and CDR2 YFSETQ come from the germline V gene. Trimming took off 0 bases at V and 1 base at J, with 9 bases between the two ends. CDR3 region: CASSLVKGGTDTQYF. Here the CDR3 DNA reads TGCGCCAGCAGCTTGGTCAAGGGAGGCACAGATACGCAGTATTTT. The variable domain in full, completed from reference TRBV5-1 and TRBJ2-3, reads KAGVTQTPRYLIKTRGQQVTLSCSPISGHRSVSWYQQTPGQGLQFLFEYFSETQRNKGNFPGRFSGRQFSNSRSEMNVSTLELGDSALYLCASSLVKGGTDTQYFGPGTRLTVL.

The rearrangement joins TRBV4-2 to TRBJ2-7, with D possibly TRBD1 on 5 matching bases. CDR1 is LGHNA, CDR2 YNFKEQ, per germline. The CDR3 spans 15 residues. Trimming stripped 0 bases from V and 2 bases from J, with 11 bases between. CDR3 DNA sequence: TGTGCCAGCAGCCAAGAACCCACAGGCCCCTACGAGCAGTACTTC. It yields the protein CASSQEPTGPYEQYF.

This rearrangement joins TRBV30 to TRBJ1-6; the D gene is possibly TRBD1 (6 bases). CDR3 size: 11 residues. Germline assignment: CDR1 GTSNPN and CDR2 SVGIG (reference sequence). Trimming stripped 1 base from V and 18 bases from J, with 13 bases between. CDR3 loop: CAWSDRDTGHF. Written as DNA, the CDR3 is TGTGCCTGGAGTGACCGGGACACAGGCCACTTT.

The chain combines TRBV19 with TRBJ1-5, with unresolved D. Trimming cost V 3 bases and J 3 bases, with 9 bases left between them. The CDR3 consists of 14 residues. Germline V CDR1 and CDR2: LNHDA, SQIVND (reference sequence). CDR3 sequence reads: CASSILSNNQPQHF. The DNA of the CDR3 is TGTGCCAGTAGTATCCTATCGAACAATCAGCCCCAGCATTTT.

This chain links TRBV6-1 with TRBJ1-4; 11 bases are a match to TRBD1. CDR1 and CDR2 from the germline V gene are MNHNS and SASEGT. V lost 2 bases to trimming and J lost 3 bases; unmatched junction nucleotides: 2. The CDR3 totals 16 residues. CDR3 nucleotide sequence: TGTGCCAGCAGTGAAAGGGGACAGGGGGCTAATGAAAAACTGTTTTTT. It codes for CASSERGQGANEKLFF.

The rearrangement joins TRBV6-1 to TRBJ1-5; D not resolved. Looked up from germline, CDR1 is MNHNS and CDR2 is SASEGT. The length of the CDR3 is 14 residues. Between the trimmed V and J ends, which lost 5 bases and 0 bases, there was a span of 8 bases. The CDR3 protein is CASSLDGSNQPQHF. The CDR3 DNA is TGTGCCAGCAGTTTGGATGGTAGCAATCAGCCCCAGCATTTT.

The rearrangement joins TRBV25-1 to TRBJ1-1, with TRBD1 identical over 8 bases. Germline V gives CDR1 MGHDK, CDR2 SYGVNS. With 1 base clipped from V and 5 bases from J, the junction kept 6 bases outside the gene matches. The CDR3 runs to 15 residues. The CDR3 sequence is CASSESVRQGTEAFF. In DNA, the CDR3 is TGTGCCAGCAGTGAATCCGTGCGACAGGGGACTGAAGCTTTCTTT.

This clone was recorded once. The chain has TRBV10-3 and TRBJ2-2; no definite D call. Trimming stripped 6 bases from V and 11 bases from J, with 13 bases between. Germline CDR1 reads ENHRY; CDR2 reads SYGVKD. This CDR3 has 12 residues. In DNA, the CDR3 is TGTGCCATCAGCCAAGGGTTTAGAGAGCTGTTTTTT. The encoded protein is CAISQGFRELFF.

This rearrangement joins TRBV5-4 to TRBJ2-2; 7 bases are a match to TRBD1. Germline V gives CDR1 SGHNT, CDR2 YYREEE (reference sequence). V shed 0 bases and J 4 bases; nucleotides not matched to a gene: 6. The CDR3 contains 16 residues. CDR3 amino acids: CASSLAGGVGTGELFF. As DNA, the CDR3 is TGTGCCAGCAGCTTGGCAGGGGGAGTGGGCACCGGGGAGCTGTTTTTT. Full variable domain (missing parts from reference TRBV5-4 and TRBJ2-2): ETGVTQSPTHLIKTRGQQVTLRCSSQSGHNTVSWYQQALGQGPQFIFQYYREEENGRGNFPPRFSGLQFPNYSSELNVNALELDDSALYLCASSLAGGVGTGELFFGEGSRLTVL.

J is TRBJ2-1 and V is TRBV7-2; D is uncertain. Germline assignment: CDR1 SGHTA and CDR2 FQGNSA. Trimming took 2 bases from V and 2 from J, leaving 7 bases between them. The CDR3 runs to 14 residues. The CDR3 here is CASSLHGTYNEQFF. CDR3 bases: TGTGCCAGCAGCTTACATGGGACCTACAATGAGCAGTTCTTC.

This chain joins TRBV10-3 and TRBJ1-5; no clear D. Trimming cost V 8 bases and J 1 base, with 9 bases left between them. Germline lookup yields CDR1 ENHRY and CDR2 SYGVKD. The CDR3 has 13 amino acids. The CDR3 loop reads CAIHNGSNQPQHF. CDR3 nucleotide sequence: TGTGCCATCCATAACGGGAGCAATCAGCCCCAGCATTTT.

On this clone: Other DNA sequences in the same sample also yield this CDR3. V and J are TRBV19 and TRBJ1-2; D possibly corresponds to TRBD1 (5 bases). Germline V gene data show CDR1 as LNHDA and CDR2 as SQIVND (reference sequence). The CDR3 has 13 residues. V was cut by 6 bases and J by 4 bases, with 12 bases left in between. The CDR3 loop reads CASRGQGAYGYTF. In DNA form, the CDR3 reads TGTGCCAGTAGGGGCCAGGGTGCCTATGGCTACACCTTC.

On this clone itself: The same CDR3 is also encoded by other DNA sequences in this sample. This chain joins TRBV5-1 and TRBJ1-3; maybe TRBD1 (5 bases). Between the trimmed V and J ends, which lost 0 bases and 1 base, there was a span of 8 bases. Germline V lookup: CDR1 SGHRS, CDR2 YFSETQ. The CDR3 extends over 15 amino acids. The CDR3 is CASSLAGTSGNTIYF. The CDR3 DNA sequence: TGCGCCAGCAGCTTGGCAGGGACGTCTGGAAACACCATATATTTT.

The chain employs TRBV25-1 and TRBJ2-1, with D unresolved. CDR1 is MGHDK and CDR2 is SYGVNS in the germline V gene. V dropped 4 bases and J dropped 8 bases, with 18 bases sitting between them. CDR3 length: 15 amino acids. The CDR3: CASSGARTFAHEQFF. CDR3 coding DNA: TGTGCCAGCAGTGGGGCAAGGACGTTCGCCCATGAGCAGTTCTTC.

This clone was observed once. This sequence joins TRBV2 and TRBJ1-4; D is unclear. Germline assignment: CDR1 SNHLY and CDR2 FYNNEI. CDR3 length: 21 amino acids. Trimming cost V 3 bases and J 1 base, with 27 bases left between them. CDR3 residues: CASSDEVREIIPQETNEKLFF. The CDR3 nucleotides are TGTGCCAGCAGTGACGAGGTAAGGGAGATTATTCCCCAGGAAACTAATGAAAAACTGTTTTTT.

This sequence joins TRBV29-1 and TRBJ2-2, with 9 bases matching TRBD1. Losses at the gene ends were 3 bases for V and 6 bases for J; bases not matched to a gene: 5. This CDR3 has 14 residues. CDR1 and CDR2 from the germline V gene are SQVTM and ANQGSEA. The CDR3 DNA sequence: TGCAGCGTTGAGGGGACAGGGTTTTCCGGGGAGCTGTTTTTT. Protein product: CSVEGTGFSGELFF.

The V and J genes are TRBV6-6 and TRBJ1-1; TRBD1 aligns across 7 bases. Germline V gives CDR1 MNHNY, CDR2 SVGAGI (reference sequence). The V gene end was trimmed by 4 bases and the J gene end by 4 bases; junction bases not matched to a gene: 9. This CDR3 has 15 amino acids. The CDR3 is CASSSVRGGGTEAFF. CDR3 bases: TGTGCCAGCAGTTCCGTCAGGGGGGGAGGCACTGAAGCTTTCTTT.